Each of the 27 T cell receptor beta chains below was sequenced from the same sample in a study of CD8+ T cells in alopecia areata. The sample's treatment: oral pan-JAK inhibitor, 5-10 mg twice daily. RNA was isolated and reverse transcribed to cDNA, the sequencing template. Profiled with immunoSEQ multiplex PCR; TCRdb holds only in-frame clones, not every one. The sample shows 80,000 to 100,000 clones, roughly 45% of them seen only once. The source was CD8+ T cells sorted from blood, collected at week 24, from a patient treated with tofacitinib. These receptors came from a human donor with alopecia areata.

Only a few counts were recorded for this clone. CDR3 sequence (DNA): TGTGCCAGCAGCTTAGGAGGGGGCCCAGGCAATGAGCAGTTCTTC. Residues: CASSLGGGPGNEQFF. The rearrangement uses TRBV11-1 and TRBJ2-1; 7 bases map to TRBD1. This CDR3 is 15 amino acids long. The V segment lost 1 base and the J segment 6 bases; nucleotides outside the gene matches: 6. CDR1 SGHAT and CDR2 FQDESV come from the germline V gene (reference sequence).

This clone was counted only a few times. DNA for the CDR3: TGTGCCAGCAGTGAATACGGCGGGGAGCTGTTTTTT. Residues: CASSEYGGELFF. The chain couples TRBV25-1 to TRBJ2-2; no reliable D call. The germline V gene encodes CDR1 MGHDK and CDR2 SYGVNS. This CDR3 contains 12 residues. V was pared by 0 bases and J by 7 bases, with 3 bases between.

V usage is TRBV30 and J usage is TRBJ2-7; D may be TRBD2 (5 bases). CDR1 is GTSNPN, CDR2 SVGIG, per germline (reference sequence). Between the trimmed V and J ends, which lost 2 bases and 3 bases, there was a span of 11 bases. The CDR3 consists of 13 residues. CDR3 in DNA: TGTGCCTGGAGTCCCCTAGAGGGCTACGAGCAGTACTTC. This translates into CAWSPLEGYEQYF.

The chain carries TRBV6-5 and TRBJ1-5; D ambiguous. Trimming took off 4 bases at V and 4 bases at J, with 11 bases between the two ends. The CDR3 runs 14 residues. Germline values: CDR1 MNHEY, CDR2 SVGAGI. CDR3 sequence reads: CASSSLTLNQPQHF. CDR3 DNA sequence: TGTGCCAGCAGTTCCCTCACCTTAAATCAGCCCCAGCATTTT.

The CDR3 spells CASSYGDRSYEQYF. CDR3 DNA: TGTGCCAGCAGTTACGGGGACAGGTCCTACGAGCAGTACTTC. This chain connects TRBV6-5 to TRBJ2-7, with 8 bases identical to TRBD1. The trim removed 2 bases at V and 1 base at J, leaving 1 base unmatched. CDR1 is MNHEY and CDR2 is SVGAGI in the germline V gene. This CDR3 region has 14 residues.

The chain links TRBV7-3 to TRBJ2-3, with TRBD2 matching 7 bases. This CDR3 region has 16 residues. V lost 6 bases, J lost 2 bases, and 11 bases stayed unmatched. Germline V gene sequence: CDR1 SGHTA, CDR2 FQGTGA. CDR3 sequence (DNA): TGTGCCAGCAGTCCCACGGGGGGTCTAATCACAGATACGCAGTATTTT. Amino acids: CASSPTGGLITDTQYF.

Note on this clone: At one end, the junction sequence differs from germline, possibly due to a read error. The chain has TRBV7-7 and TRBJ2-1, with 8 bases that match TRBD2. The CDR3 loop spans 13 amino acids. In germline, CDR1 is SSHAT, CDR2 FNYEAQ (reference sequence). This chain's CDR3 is CASSPGGRNEQFF. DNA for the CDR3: TGTGCTAGCAGCCCGGGGGGGCGTAATGAGCAGTTCTTC.

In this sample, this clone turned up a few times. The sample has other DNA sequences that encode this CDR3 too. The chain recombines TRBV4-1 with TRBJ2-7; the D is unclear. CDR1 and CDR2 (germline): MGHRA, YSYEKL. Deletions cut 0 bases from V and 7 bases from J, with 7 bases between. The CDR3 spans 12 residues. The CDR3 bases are TGCGCCAGCAGCCAAGATCGGGTGGAGCAGTACTTC. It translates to CASSQDRVEQYF.

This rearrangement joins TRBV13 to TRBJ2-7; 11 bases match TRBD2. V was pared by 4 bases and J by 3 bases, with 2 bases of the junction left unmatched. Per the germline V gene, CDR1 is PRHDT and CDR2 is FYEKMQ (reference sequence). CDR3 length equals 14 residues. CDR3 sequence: CASSSSGRNYEQYF. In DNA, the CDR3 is TGTGCCAGCAGCTCTAGCGGGAGGAACTACGAGCAGTACTTC.

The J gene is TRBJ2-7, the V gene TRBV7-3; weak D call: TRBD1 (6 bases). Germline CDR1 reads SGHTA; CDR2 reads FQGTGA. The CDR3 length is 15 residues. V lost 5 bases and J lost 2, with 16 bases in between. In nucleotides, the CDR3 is TGTGCCAGCAGCGAAACCCCAGGGGCCCCCTACGAGCAGTACTTC. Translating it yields CASSETPGAPYEQYF. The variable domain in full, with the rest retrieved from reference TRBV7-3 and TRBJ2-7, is GAGVSQTPSNKVTEKGKYVELRCDPISGHTALYWYRQSLGQGPEFLIYFQGTGAADDSGLPNDRFFAVRPEGSVSTLKIQRTERGDSAVYLCASSETPGAPYEQYFGPGTRLTVT.

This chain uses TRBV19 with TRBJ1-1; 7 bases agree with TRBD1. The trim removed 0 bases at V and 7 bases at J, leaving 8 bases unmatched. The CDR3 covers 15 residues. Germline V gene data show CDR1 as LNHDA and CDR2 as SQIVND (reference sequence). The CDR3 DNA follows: TGTGCCAGTAGTATAGATCTGGGACAGCTGATTGAAGCTTTCTTT. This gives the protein CASSIDLGQLIEAFF.

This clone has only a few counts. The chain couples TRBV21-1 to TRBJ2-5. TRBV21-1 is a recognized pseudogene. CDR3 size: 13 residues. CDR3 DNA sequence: TGTGCCAGCAGCAAAGAATCCCCCCAGACCCAGTACTTC. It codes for CASSKESPQTQYF.

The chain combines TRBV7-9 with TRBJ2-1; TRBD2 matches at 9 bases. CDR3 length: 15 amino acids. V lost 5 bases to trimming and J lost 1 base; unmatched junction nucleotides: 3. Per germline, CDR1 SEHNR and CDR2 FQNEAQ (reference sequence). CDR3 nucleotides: TGTGCCAGCAGCAATAGCGGGGGTTCCTACAATGAGCAGTTCTTC. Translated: CASSNSGGSYNEQFF.

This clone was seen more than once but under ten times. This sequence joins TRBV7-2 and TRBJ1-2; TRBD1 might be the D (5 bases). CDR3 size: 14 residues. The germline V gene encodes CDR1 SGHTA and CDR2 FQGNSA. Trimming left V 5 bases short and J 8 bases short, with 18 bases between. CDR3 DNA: TGTGCCAGCAGCGCCGTAGACGGGGCTTACGGCTACACCTTC. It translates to CASSAVDGAYGYTF.

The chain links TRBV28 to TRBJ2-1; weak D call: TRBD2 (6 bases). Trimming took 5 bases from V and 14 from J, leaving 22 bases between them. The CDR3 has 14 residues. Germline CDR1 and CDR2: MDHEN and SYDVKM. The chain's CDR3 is CASSTTQRAVPKFF. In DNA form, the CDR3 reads TGTGCCAGCAGTACGACTCAGCGGGCCGTTCCCAAGTTCTTC.

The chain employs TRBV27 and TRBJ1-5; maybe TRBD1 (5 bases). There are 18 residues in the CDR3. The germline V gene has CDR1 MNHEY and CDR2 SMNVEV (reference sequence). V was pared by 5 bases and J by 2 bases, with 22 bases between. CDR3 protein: CASSPSTPAREGNQPQHF. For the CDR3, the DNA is TGTGCCAGCAGTCCCTCGACCCCTGCCAGGGAGGGCAATCAGCCCCAGCATTTT.

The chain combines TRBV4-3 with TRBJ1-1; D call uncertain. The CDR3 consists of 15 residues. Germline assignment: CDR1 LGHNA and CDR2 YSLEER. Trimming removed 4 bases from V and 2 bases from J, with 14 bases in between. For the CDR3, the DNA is TGCGCCAGCAGCCCAGGACGAGGCATCAACACTGAAGCTTTCTTT. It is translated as CASSPGRGINTEAFF.

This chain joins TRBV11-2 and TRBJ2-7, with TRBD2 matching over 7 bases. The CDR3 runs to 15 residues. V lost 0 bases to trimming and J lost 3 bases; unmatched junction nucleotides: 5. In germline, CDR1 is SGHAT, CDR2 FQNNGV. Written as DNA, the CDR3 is TGTGCCAGCAGCTTAGATCCGGGGGAGGGCTACGAGCAGTACTTC. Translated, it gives CASSLDPGEGYEQYF.

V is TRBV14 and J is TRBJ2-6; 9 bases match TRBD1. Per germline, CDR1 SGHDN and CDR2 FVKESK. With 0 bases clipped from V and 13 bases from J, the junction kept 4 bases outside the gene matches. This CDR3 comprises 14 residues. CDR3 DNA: TGTGCCAGCAGCCAAGATACAGGACAGGGGGTCCTGACTTTC. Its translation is CASSQDTGQGVLTF.

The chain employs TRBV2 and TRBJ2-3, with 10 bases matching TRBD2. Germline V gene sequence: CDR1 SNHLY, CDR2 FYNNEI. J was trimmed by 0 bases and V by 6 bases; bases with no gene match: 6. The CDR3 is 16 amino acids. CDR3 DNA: TGTGCCAGCAGGGAGGGTAGCGGGAGGAGCACAGATACGCAGTATTTT. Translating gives CASREGSGRSTDTQYF.

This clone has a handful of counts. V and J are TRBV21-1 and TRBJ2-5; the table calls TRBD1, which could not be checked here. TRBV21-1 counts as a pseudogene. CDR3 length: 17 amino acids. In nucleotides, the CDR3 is TGTGCCAGCAGCACGACAGGTCCGCCCTGTAGTAAGGAGACCCAGTACTTC. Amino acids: CASSTTGPPCSKETQYF.

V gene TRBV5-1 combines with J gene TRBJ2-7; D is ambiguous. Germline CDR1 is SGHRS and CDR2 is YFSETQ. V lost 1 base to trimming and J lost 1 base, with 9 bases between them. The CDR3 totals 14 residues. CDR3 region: CASSLWPQSYEQYF. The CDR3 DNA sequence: TGCGCCAGCAGCTTGTGGCCTCAATCCTACGAGCAGTACTTC.

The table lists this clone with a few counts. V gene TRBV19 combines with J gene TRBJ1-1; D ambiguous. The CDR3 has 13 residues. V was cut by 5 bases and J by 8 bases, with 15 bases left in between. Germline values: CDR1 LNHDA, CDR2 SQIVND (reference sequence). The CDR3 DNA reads TGTGCCAGTAGTTACGGACTGATTTCGGAAGCTTTCTTT. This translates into CASSYGLISEAFF. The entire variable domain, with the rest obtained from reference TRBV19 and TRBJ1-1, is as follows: DGGITQSPKYLFRKEGQNVTLSCEQNLNHDAMYWYRQDPGQGLRLIYYSQIVNDFQKGDIAEGYSVSREKKESFPLTVTSAQKNPTAFYLCASSYGLISEAFFGQGTRLTVV.

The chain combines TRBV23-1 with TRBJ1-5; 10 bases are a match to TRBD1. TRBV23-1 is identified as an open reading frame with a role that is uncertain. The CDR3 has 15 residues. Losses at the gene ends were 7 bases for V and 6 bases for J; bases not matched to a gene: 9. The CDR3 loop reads CASTGDRGLGQPQHF. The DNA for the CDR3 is TGCGCCAGCACCGGCGACAGGGGGCTTGGTCAGCCCCAGCATTTT.

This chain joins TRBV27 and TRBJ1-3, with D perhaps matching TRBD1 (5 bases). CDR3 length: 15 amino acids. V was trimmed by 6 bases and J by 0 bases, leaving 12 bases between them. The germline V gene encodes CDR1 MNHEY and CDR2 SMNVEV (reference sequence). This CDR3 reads CASSLDGGSGNTIYF. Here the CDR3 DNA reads TGTGCCAGCAGCCTTGACGGGGGCTCTGGAAACACCATATATTTT.

The CDR3 nucleotides are TGCGCCAGCAGCCCCGGCGGGAGCCCGTTCTATGGCTACACCTTC. This encodes CASSPGGSPFYGYTF. The J gene is TRBJ1-2, the V gene TRBV23-1; unclear D gene. TRBV23-1 is designated an ORF whose function remains uncertain. The ends were cut back, 6 bases at V and 4 bases at J, with 18 bases in the middle. CDR3 length equals 15 residues.

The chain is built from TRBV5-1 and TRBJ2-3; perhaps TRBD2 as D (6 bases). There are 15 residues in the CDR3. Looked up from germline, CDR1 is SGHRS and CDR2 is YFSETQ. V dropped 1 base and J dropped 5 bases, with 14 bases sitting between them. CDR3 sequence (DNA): TGCGCCAGCAGCTTGAGAGGGAGGCCCGTAGATACGCAGTATTTT. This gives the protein CASSLRGRPVDTQYF.